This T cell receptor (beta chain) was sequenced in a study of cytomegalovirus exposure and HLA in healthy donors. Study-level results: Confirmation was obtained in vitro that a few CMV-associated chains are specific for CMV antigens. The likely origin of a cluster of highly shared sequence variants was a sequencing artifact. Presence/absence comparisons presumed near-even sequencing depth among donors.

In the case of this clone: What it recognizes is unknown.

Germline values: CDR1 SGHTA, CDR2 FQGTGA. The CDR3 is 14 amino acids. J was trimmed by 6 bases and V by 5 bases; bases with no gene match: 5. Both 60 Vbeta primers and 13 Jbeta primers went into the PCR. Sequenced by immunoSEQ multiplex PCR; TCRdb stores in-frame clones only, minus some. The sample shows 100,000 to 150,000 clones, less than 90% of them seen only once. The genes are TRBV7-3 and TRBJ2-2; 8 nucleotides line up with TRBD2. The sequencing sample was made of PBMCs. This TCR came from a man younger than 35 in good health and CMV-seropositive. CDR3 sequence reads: CASSTGGAAGELFF. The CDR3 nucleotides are TGTGCCAGCAGCACCGGGGGGGCCGCCGGGGAGCTGTTTTTT.